This T cell receptor beta chain was captured by sequencing in a study of blood T cells in healthy people across ages. Study conclusions and caveats: Both naive CD4+ cell counts and diversity were greater in long-lived donors than in aged donors. Expanded clonotype changes were possibly confounded by unknown donor CMV status. In older individuals, TCR beta diversity per million T cells was lower, falling roughly linearly with age.

Points on this clonotype: Its target is unknown.

A second roughly 6 to 11 cycle PCR used barcoded and J-beta primers. TCRdb itself ran the 5' RACE reads through MiXCR, one entry per CDR3 protein. The sample records hundreds of thousands of distinct CDR3 sequences, 20% to 30% being singletons. Germline V gene data show CDR1 as MDHEN and CDR2 as SYDVKM. CDR3 length: 13 residues. The same sample was also studied in work on T cells of mothers and their children. As reported in that work: It was through the M1S primer of the second PCR that sample barcodes and 2-4 random nucleotides were added.

V gene TRBV28 combines with J gene TRBJ2-7; a possible D gene is TRBD2 (6 bases). This receptor was identified in a boy between 5 and 17 years old in good health. The sequencing input was blood. The CDR3 nucleotides read TGTGCTTGGGCTCCGGGAGCGACCTACGAGCAGTACTTC. It is translated as CAWAPGATYEQYF.